The 23 T cell receptor beta chains presented below share a single source sample, sequenced in a study of T cell changes during pregnancy in multiple sclerosis. Measured with immunoSEQ multiplex PCR; TCRdb has only the in-frame clones, and not every one. The sample records tens of thousands of clones, roughly nine tenths being singletons. The source was peripheral blood, collected in the third trimester of pregnancy. The receptors originated from a female donor in good health, enrolled as a control in a pregnancy study.

The V call is TRBV28, the J call TRBJ2-7; TRBD2 is a possible D gene (5 bases). Germline V gives CDR1 MDHEN, CDR2 SYDVKM. Trimming removed 2 bases at V and 2 bases at J, with 19 bases between. This CDR3 has 17 residues. CDR3 DNA sequence: TGTGCCAGCAGTTTAAACTCCCGGCGGATGGGAGCCTACGAGCAGTACTTC. Its translation is CASSLNSRRMGAYEQYF.

This chain uses TRBV4-2 with TRBJ2-1; D call uncertain. The V and J ends lost 0 bases and 6 bases respectively, with 9 bases between them. The CDR3 spans 14 residues. Germline loops: CDR1 LGHNA, CDR2 YNFKEQ. The CDR3 bases are TGTGCCAGCAGCCAAGATCTTTTCCTCAATGAGCAGTTCTTC. It translates to CASSQDLFLNEQFF.

The V and J genes are TRBV19 and TRBJ1-2; no clear D gene. The CDR3 is made up of 14 amino acids. The germline gives CDR1 LNHDA, CDR2 SQIVND (reference sequence). Trimming pared 4 bases from V and 4 bases from J, leaving 13 bases between. Here the CDR3 reads CASSSEAATYGYTF. CDR3 in DNA: TGTGCCAGTAGTAGTGAGGCAGCAACCTATGGCTACACCTTC.

V usage is TRBV19 and J usage is TRBJ1-5; D gene uncertain. In germline, CDR1 is LNHDA, CDR2 SQIVND (reference sequence). This CDR3 is built from 16 residues. Trimming left V 3 bases short and J 1 base short, with 13 bases between. This CDR3 is CASSIGLGRSNQPQHF. The CDR3 DNA is TGTGCCAGTAGTATTGGTTTGGGCCGAAGCAATCAGCCCCAGCATTTT.

This CDR3 reads CASSWAGTGSYEQYF. The CDR3 DNA reads TGCGCCAGCAGCTGGGCCGGGACAGGGTCCTACGAGCAGTACTTC. The J gene is TRBJ2-7, the V gene TRBV5-1, with 9 bases matching TRBD1. Unmatched junction bases numbered 5, after V lost 3 bases and J lost 1 base. The length of the CDR3 is 15 residues. Germline V gene sequence: CDR1 SGHRS, CDR2 YFSETQ.

V usage is TRBV2 and J usage is TRBJ1-2; 7 positions agree with TRBD1. The germline V gene encodes CDR1 SNHLY and CDR2 FYNNEI. The junction had 3 bases not matched to a gene; V was cut back by 5 bases and J by 6 bases. This CDR3 region has 12 residues. The CDR3 region is CASSPGTDGYTF. CDR3 coding DNA: TGTGCCAGCAGTCCCGGGACAGATGGCTACACCTTC.

The chain carries TRBV6-5 and TRBJ2-3, with TRBD2 as a possible D gene (5 bases). Germline assignment: CDR1 MNHEY and CDR2 SVGAGI. The CDR3 consists of 14 residues. Trimming took 5 bases from V and 4 from J, leaving 13 bases between them. Written as DNA, the CDR3 is TGTGCCAGCAGTGTCACGGGATCTTCAGATACGCAGTATTTT. It specifies CASSVTGSSDTQYF.

The chain combines TRBV18 with TRBJ2-1; no clear D gene. This CDR3 has 15 residues. Trimming shortened V by 3 bases and J by 0 bases, and 9 bases separated the two germline ends. CDR1 KGHSH and CDR2 LQKENI come from the germline V gene. CDR3 nucleotides: TGTGCCAGCTCACCGGCCACCTCCTCCTACAATGAGCAGTTCTTC. It yields the protein CASSPATSSYNEQFF. Full variable domain (rest looked up from reference TRBV18 and TRBJ2-1): NAGVMQNPRHLVRRRGQEARLRCSPMKGHSHVYWYRQLPEEGLKFMVYLQKENIIDESGMPKERFSAEFPKEGPSILRIQQVVRGDSAAYFCASSPATSSYNEQFFGPGTRLTVL.

This chain links TRBV14 with TRBJ1-6, with D possibly TRBD1 on 6 matching bases. There are 15 residues in the CDR3. The germline CDR1 and CDR2 sequences are SGHDN and FVKESK. The V gene lost 1 base and the J gene lost 4 bases, with 8 bases spanning the gap. The CDR3 bases are TGTGCCAGCAGCCAAGCCCAGGGGTATAATTCACCCCTCCACTTT. Encoded protein: CASSQAQGYNSPLHF.

This clone was observed a single time. The CDR3 protein is CASSPDSFNQPQHF. The CDR3 nucleotides read TGTGCCAGCAGCCCGGACAGCTTCAATCAGCCCCAGCATTTT. This chain joins TRBV2 and TRBJ1-5; D is perhaps TRBD1 (6 bases). Germline CDR1 and CDR2: SNHLY and FYNNEI. The CDR3 length is 14 residues. V dropped 6 bases and J dropped 3 bases, with 12 bases sitting between them. The entire variable domain, with the rest obtained from reference TRBV2 and TRBJ1-5, is as follows: EPEVTQTPSHQVTQMGQEVILRCVPISNHLYFYWYRQILGQKVEFLVSFYNNEISEKSEIFDDQFSVERPDGSNFTLKIRSTKLEDSAMYFCASSPDSFNQPQHFGDGTRLSIL.

In its sample, this clone ranks as medium-sized. The rearrangement links TRBV25-1 to TRBJ2-2, with 8 bases identical to TRBD1. V was pared by 3 bases and J by 3 bases, with 0 bases of the junction left unmatched. The CDR3 length is 14 residues. The V gene's germline CDR1 is MGHDK and CDR2 SYGVNS. The CDR3 sequence is CASSEDRDTGELFF. CDR3 nucleotide sequence: TGTGCCAGCAGTGAGGACAGGGACACCGGGGAGCTGTTTTTT.

This CDR3 is CASSPGAYEQYF. The CDR3 DNA is TGCGCCAGCAGCCCAGGCGCCTACGAGCAGTACTTC. The chain employs TRBV5-1 and TRBJ2-7, with D unresolved. With 4 bases removed from V and 2 bases from J, the gap between germline ends came to 7 bases. The germline V gene encodes CDR1 SGHRS and CDR2 YFSETQ. The CDR3 totals 12 residues.

The chain is built from TRBV13 and TRBJ2-7, with D uncertain. This CDR3 comprises 13 residues. Germline V gives CDR1 PRHDT, CDR2 FYEKMQ (reference sequence). Trimming pared 5 bases from V and 1 base from J, leaving 9 bases between. For the CDR3, the DNA is TGTGCCAGCAGCCGCGGATCGTCCTACGAGCAGTACTTC. Amino acids: CASSRGSSYEQYF. The entire variable domain, with the rest obtained from reference TRBV13 and TRBJ2-7, is as follows: AAGVIQSPRHLIKEKRETATLKCYPIPRHDTVYWYQQGPGQDPQFLISFYEKMQSDKGSIPDRFSAQQFSDYHSELNMSSLELGDSALYFCASSRGSSYEQYFGPGTRLTVT.

The chain has TRBV7-2 and TRBJ2-7; the match to TRBD2 covers 16 bases. Germline V gene data show CDR1 as SGHTA and CDR2 as FQGNSA. The V gene end was trimmed by 1 base and the J gene end by 6 bases; junction bases not matched to a gene: 6. This CDR3 is 17 amino acids long. The CDR3 reads CASSLVGTSGRAGEQYF. For the CDR3, the DNA is TGTGCCAGCAGCTTAGTCGGGACTAGCGGGAGGGCCGGCGAGCAGTACTTC.

This clone came up a few times. The chain has TRBV6-6 and TRBJ1-2; tentative D call: TRBD1 (6 bases). This CDR3 contains 13 residues. V was cut by 7 bases and J by 14 bases, with 23 bases left in between. The germline CDR1 and CDR2 sequences are MNHNY and SVGAGI (reference sequence). CDR3 DNA: TGTGCCAGCACCTCGAGAGGACAGTCGACGCCTACCTTC. Its translation is CASTSRGQSTPTF.

This clone was picked up a small number of times. The rearrangement links TRBV15 to TRBJ1-2; D remains unclear. Deletions cut 0 bases from V and 8 bases from J, with 22 bases between. The CDR3 is 17 residues long. Looked up from germline, CDR1 is LNHNV and CDR2 is YYDKDF (reference sequence). The CDR3 here is CATSRDPGRTPGFGYTF. The CDR3, as DNA: TGTGCCACCAGCAGAGATCCGGGGAGGACGCCTGGGTTCGGCTACACCTTC. Together with reference TRBV15 and TRBJ1-2, the CDR3 gives the full variable domain: DAMVIQNPRYQVTQFGKPVTLSCSQTLNHNVMYWYQQKSSQAPKLLFHYYDKDFNNEADTPDNFQSRRPNTSFCFLDIRSPGLGDTAMYLCATSRDPGRTPGFGYTFGSGTRLTVV.

This clone turned up a few times. This chain links TRBV7-8 with TRBJ2-1, with a weak D call TRBD2 (7 bases). Trimming removed 5 bases from V and 8 bases from J, with 28 bases in between. Germline loops: CDR1 SGHVS, CDR2 FQNEAQ. This CDR3 region has 18 residues. The CDR3 sequence is CASSPPRGGAGRMDEQFF. In nucleotides, the CDR3 is TGTGCCAGCAGCCCCCCAAGGGGGGGGGCCGGGCGTATGGATGAGCAGTTCTTC.

The chain employs TRBV27 and TRBJ1-2, with a possible D match to TRBD1 (6 bases). The germline gives CDR1 MNHEY, CDR2 SMNVEV (reference sequence). This CDR3 spans 14 amino acids. V was cut by 3 bases and J by 7 bases, with 15 bases left in between. The CDR3 reads CASSFGQGSFGYTF. The CDR3 DNA follows: TGTGCCAGCAGTTTTGGGCAGGGGAGCTTTGGCTACACCTTC.

As to this clone: The same CDR3 is also encoded by other DNA sequences in this sample. This chain uses TRBV6-6 with TRBJ1-5; no definite D call. The CDR3 sequence is 12 residues long. The V end lost 7 bases, the J end lost 4 bases, and 8 bases lay between the germline ends. Per germline, CDR1 MNHNY and CDR2 SVGAGI (reference sequence). The CDR3 protein is CASTEGNQPQHF. In DNA form, the CDR3 reads TGTGCCAGCACGGAGGGAAATCAGCCCCAGCATTTT.

This clone has only a few counts. In DNA, the CDR3 is TGCGCCAGCAGCCAAGATCGCCAGGGGGGAACTGAAGCTTTCTTT. Translation: CASSQDRQGGTEAFF. This chain connects TRBV4-1 to TRBJ1-1, with 7 bases lining up with TRBD1. Germline-derived CDR1 and CDR2 are MGHRA and YSYEKL. The CDR3 extends over 15 amino acids. The junction had 6 bases not matched to a gene; V was cut back by 0 bases and J by 5 bases.

The chain carries TRBV27 and TRBJ2-7, with 10 bases identical to TRBD1. The CDR3 consists of 18 residues. Germline V gives CDR1 MNHEY, CDR2 SMNVEV (reference sequence). The V gene end was trimmed by 5 bases and the J gene end by 3 bases; junction bases not matched to a gene: 16. CDR3 residues: CASSPKGNSDRGNYEQYF. CDR3 nucleotides: TGTGCCAGCAGTCCGAAAGGCAACTCGGACAGGGGGAACTACGAGCAGTACTTC.

V gene TRBV9 combines with J gene TRBJ2-1, with TRBD2 matching 11 bases. Germline V gives CDR1 SGDLS, CDR2 YYNGEE. This CDR3 spans 20 amino acids. Trimming cost V 0 bases and J 0 bases; bases outside gene matches: 11. The CDR3 sequence: CASSVEGLAGGRSSYNEQFF. The CDR3 nucleotides are TGTGCCAGCAGCGTAGAGGGGCTAGCGGGAGGCCGGAGCTCCTACAATGAGCAGTTCTTC.

Points on this clone: A junction end diverges from the germline sequence, so it may reflect a read error. The chain is built from TRBV6-5 and TRBJ2-7; D may be TRBD2 (6 bases). The CDR3 runs 12 residues. Germline V CDR1 and CDR2: MNHEY, SVGAGI. Here the CDR3 reads CASSYSNQVGSF. Written as DNA, the CDR3 is TGTGCCAGCAGTTACTCGAATCAGGTCGGGAGCTTC.